These 19 T cell receptor beta chains share one sample of origin, sequenced in a study of OX40 agonist ivuxolimab in advanced cancers. TCRdb keeps only in-frame clones here, not all; method: immunoSEQ multiplex PCR. Among more than 50,000 clones listed, approximately 80% were seen once. The source material was CD4+ or CD8+ T cells sorted from blood, sampled in a trial of the OX40 agonist ivuxolimab. The receptor source for this set is an adult with an advanced solid tumor such as melanoma, head and neck, liver or kidney cancer.

In DNA, the CDR3 is TGCAGCGTTGTCAGGGACAGGGGCGTCTACGAGCAGTACTTC. It specifies CSVVRDRGVYEQYF. The chain recombines TRBV29-1 with TRBJ2-7, with 10 bases aligning to TRBD1. Germline CDR1 reads SQVTM; CDR2 reads ANQGSEA. J gave up 3 bases and V 4 bases, and 6 bases lay outside the gene matches. CDR3 length: 14 residues.

The genes are TRBV19 and TRBJ2-5; D remains unclear. The CDR3 covers 14 residues. Trimming cost V 6 bases and J 4 bases, with 15 bases left between them. Germline CDR1 reads LNHDA; CDR2 reads SQIVND (reference sequence). The CDR3 sequence: CASRISPNRETQYF. The CDR3 coding sequence is TGTGCCAGTAGAATTAGCCCGAACCGAGAGACCCAGTACTTC.

This chain connects TRBV25-1 to TRBJ2-7; 9 bases are a match to TRBD2. V dropped 8 bases and J dropped 9; count of bases not matched to a gene: 5. CDR1 and CDR2 from the germline V gene are MGHDK and SYGVNS. The CDR3 contains 11 residues. CDR3 sequence reads: CASGREGAQYF. The DNA for the CDR3 is TGTGCCAGCGGGCGGGAGGGGGCGCAGTACTTC.

The chain couples TRBV21-1 to TRBJ2-1; TRBD2, the D gene given by the table, was not confirmed from the DNA. TRBV21-1 is classified as a pseudogene. This CDR3 is 16 amino acids long. CDR3 loop: CASSKVPSGRTREQFF. The CDR3 coding sequence is TGTGCCAGCAGCAAAGTCCCTAGCGGGAGAACCCGTGAGCAGTTCTTC.

This chain links TRBV5-1 with TRBJ1-2, with D tentatively TRBD1 (5 bases). This CDR3 region has 15 residues. Germline V gene data show CDR1 as SGHRS and CDR2 as YFSETQ. Deletions cut 3 bases from V and 2 bases from J, with 14 bases between. As DNA, the CDR3 is TGCGCCAGCAGCTCACGACATTCAGGGAACTATGGCTACACCTTC. This sequence encodes CASSSRHSGNYGYTF. The full variable domain, its missing parts supplied by reference TRBV5-1 and TRBJ1-2, is KAGVTQTPRYLIKTRGQQVTLSCSPISGHRSVSWYQQTPGQGLQFLFEYFSETQRNKGNFPGRFSGRQFSNSRSEMNVSTLELGDSALYLCASSSRHSGNYGYTFGSGTRLTVV.

The V call is TRBV5-1, the J call TRBJ1-4; D is undetermined. With 3 bases removed from V and 3 bases from J, the gap between germline ends came to 9 bases. CDR3 size: 14 residues. The germline V gene has CDR1 SGHRS and CDR2 YFSETQ. This CDR3 is CASSSGNPNEKLFF. CDR3 DNA: TGCGCCAGCAGCTCTGGAAATCCTAATGAAAAACTGTTTTTT.

V is TRBV5-5 and J is TRBJ1-2; 9 positions match TRBD1. CDR1 is SGHKS, CDR2 YYEKEE, per germline (reference sequence). The junction had 4 bases not matched to a gene; V was cut back by 0 bases and J by 1 base. This CDR3 has 16 residues. The CDR3 sequence: CASSLAGTGFNYGYTF. CDR3 nucleotide sequence: TGTGCCAGCAGCTTGGCCGGGACAGGGTTTAACTATGGCTACACCTTC.

V and J are TRBV4-2 and TRBJ2-1; D gene ambiguous. CDR1 and CDR2 (germline): LGHNA, YNFKEQ. The ends were cut back, 1 base at V and 8 bases at J, with 3 bases in the middle. The CDR3 is 11 amino acids. The CDR3 sequence: CASSQVDEQFF. The CDR3, as DNA: TGTGCCAGCAGCCAAGTCGATGAGCAGTTCTTC.

This chain joins TRBV15 and TRBJ2-6; 8 positions match TRBD1. The trim removed 0 bases at V and 3 bases at J, leaving 22 bases unmatched. This CDR3 contains 23 residues. Germline assignment: CDR1 LNHNV and CDR2 YYDKDF (reference sequence). The CDR3 is CATSRDLPSYGQGLLVGANVLTF. The CDR3 bases are TGTGCCACCAGCAGAGACCTCCCTTCCTATGGACAGGGACTTCTAGTTGGGGCCAACGTCCTGACTTTC. The variable domain in full, with the rest retrieved from reference TRBV15 and TRBJ2-6, is DAMVIQNPRYQVTQFGKPVTLSCSQTLNHNVMYWYQQKSSQAPKLLFHYYDKDFNNEADTPDNFQSRRPNTSFCFLDIRSPGLGDTAMYLCATSRDLPSYGQGLLVGANVLTFGAGSRLTVL.

The chain employs TRBV4-2 and TRBJ1-5, with D perhaps matching TRBD1 (5 bases). CDR1 LGHNA and CDR2 YNFKEQ come from the germline V gene. This CDR3 region has 15 residues. V dropped 1 base and J dropped 4 bases, with 11 bases sitting between them. CDR3 protein: CASSQATGKNQPQHF. For the CDR3, the DNA is TGTGCCAGCAGCCAAGCAACAGGAAAGAATCAGCCCCAGCATTTT.

The chain carries TRBV5-5 and TRBJ2-5; 9 positions match TRBD2. Germline CDR1 SGHKS, CDR2 YYEKEE (reference sequence). The CDR3 extends over 15 amino acids. The V and J ends lost 4 bases and 2 bases, in that order; junction bases with no gene match: 6. Here the CDR3 reads CASSPRLAEQETQYF. In DNA, the CDR3 is TGTGCCAGCAGCCCCAGACTAGCGGAACAAGAGACCCAGTACTTC.

This clone was counted once. The chain is built from TRBV25-1 and TRBJ1-5, with no clear D. V lost 11 bases and J 3 bases, leaving 14 bases between the germline ends. Germline values: CDR1 MGHDK, CDR2 SYGVNS. The CDR3 spans 13 residues. CDR3 protein: CASRGSPNQPQHF. In DNA form, the CDR3 reads TGTGCCTCGCGGGGTTCCCCCAATCAGCCCCAGCATTTT.

This chain links TRBV6-5 with TRBJ1-1, with a possible D match to TRBD1 (5 bases). This CDR3 has 14 residues. Trimming cost V 6 bases and J 1 base, with 12 bases left between them. The germline CDR1 and CDR2 sequences are MNHEY and SVGAGI. The CDR3 loop reads CASRTGHGNTEAFF. The CDR3 nucleotides are TGTGCCAGCAGAACGGGGCATGGGAACACTGAAGCTTTCTTT.

In this sample, this clone turned up a few times. CDR3 region: CASQGQSYNSPLHF. DNA for the CDR3: TGCGCCAGCCAAGGGCAGAGTTATAATTCACCCCTCCACTTT. The chain carries TRBV4-1 and TRBJ1-6; D call uncertain. The CDR3 covers 14 residues. V lost 8 bases and J lost 4, with 12 bases in between. Germline CDR1 MGHRA, CDR2 YSYEKL.

The chain's CDR3 is CASSEGRRAGEAFF. Written as DNA, the CDR3 is TGTGCCAGCAGCGAGGGTAGGAGGGCGGGTGAAGCTTTCTTT. The genes are TRBV9 and TRBJ1-1; D call uncertain. V lost 3 bases and J 7 bases, leaving 16 bases between the germline ends. The CDR3 extends over 14 amino acids. Germline loops: CDR1 SGDLS, CDR2 YYNGEE.

The rearrangement links TRBV18 to TRBJ2-1; 10 bases are shared with TRBD1. The CDR3 is 15 residues long. Germline values: CDR1 KGHSH, CDR2 LQKENI. Trimming at V came to 6 bases and at J to 7 bases, leaving 9 bases not matched to a gene. CDR3 region: CASSPTGGKTNEQFF. For the CDR3, the DNA is TGTGCCAGCTCCCCGACAGGGGGCAAAACGAATGAGCAGTTCTTC.

The rearrangement joins TRBV18 to TRBJ1-2; D ambiguous. The CDR3 loop spans 15 amino acids. V lost 3 bases, J lost 8 bases, and 19 bases lay in between. Per germline, CDR1 KGHSH and CDR2 LQKENI. CDR3 sequence: CASSPLAGLERGYTF. The DNA of the CDR3 is TGTGCCAGCTCACCTCTTGCTGGCCTCGAAAGGGGCTACACCTTC. The full variable domain, its missing parts supplied by reference TRBV18 and TRBJ1-2, is NAGVMQNPRHLVRRRGQEARLRCSPMKGHSHVYWYRQLPEEGLKFMVYLQKENIIDESGMPKERFSAEFPKEGPSILRIQQVVRGDSAAYFCASSPLAGLERGYTFGSGTRLTVV.

V usage is TRBV6-5 and J usage is TRBJ2-3; tentatively, D is TRBD2 (5 bases). V dropped 0 bases and J dropped 9 bases, with 13 bases sitting between them. The CDR3 runs 14 residues. The germline gives CDR1 MNHEY, CDR2 SVGAGI. In DNA, the CDR3 is TGTGCCAGCAGTTACTCTGGACTCCAGAACACGCAGTATTTT. Protein product: CASSYSGLQNTQYF.

By sample fraction, this clone is medium-sized. The CDR3 sequence: CASRPQPGIGYTF. The CDR3, as DNA: TGTGCCAGCAGACCTCAACCAGGGATCGGCTACACCTTC. V and J are TRBV6-5 and TRBJ1-2; D is perhaps TRBD1 (5 bases). Germline CDR1 is MNHEY and CDR2 is SVGAGI. V dropped 6 bases and J dropped 8 bases, with 16 bases sitting between them. There are 13 residues in the CDR3.